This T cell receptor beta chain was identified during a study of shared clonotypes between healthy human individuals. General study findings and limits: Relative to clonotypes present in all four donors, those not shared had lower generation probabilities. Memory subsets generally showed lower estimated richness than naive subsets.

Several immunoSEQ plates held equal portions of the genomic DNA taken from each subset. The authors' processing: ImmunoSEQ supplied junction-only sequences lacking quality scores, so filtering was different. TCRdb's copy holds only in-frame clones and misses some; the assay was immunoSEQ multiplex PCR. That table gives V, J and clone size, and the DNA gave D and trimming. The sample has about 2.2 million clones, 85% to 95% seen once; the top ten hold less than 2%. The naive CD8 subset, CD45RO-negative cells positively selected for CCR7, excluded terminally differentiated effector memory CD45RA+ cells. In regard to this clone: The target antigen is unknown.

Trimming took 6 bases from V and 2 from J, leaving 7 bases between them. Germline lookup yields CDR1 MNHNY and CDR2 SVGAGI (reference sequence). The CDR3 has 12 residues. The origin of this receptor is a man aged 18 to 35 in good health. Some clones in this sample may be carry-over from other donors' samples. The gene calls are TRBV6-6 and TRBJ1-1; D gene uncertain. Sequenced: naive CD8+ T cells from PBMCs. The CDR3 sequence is CASRPINTEAFF. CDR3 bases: TGTGCCAGCAGACCGATCAACACTGAAGCTTTCTTT.